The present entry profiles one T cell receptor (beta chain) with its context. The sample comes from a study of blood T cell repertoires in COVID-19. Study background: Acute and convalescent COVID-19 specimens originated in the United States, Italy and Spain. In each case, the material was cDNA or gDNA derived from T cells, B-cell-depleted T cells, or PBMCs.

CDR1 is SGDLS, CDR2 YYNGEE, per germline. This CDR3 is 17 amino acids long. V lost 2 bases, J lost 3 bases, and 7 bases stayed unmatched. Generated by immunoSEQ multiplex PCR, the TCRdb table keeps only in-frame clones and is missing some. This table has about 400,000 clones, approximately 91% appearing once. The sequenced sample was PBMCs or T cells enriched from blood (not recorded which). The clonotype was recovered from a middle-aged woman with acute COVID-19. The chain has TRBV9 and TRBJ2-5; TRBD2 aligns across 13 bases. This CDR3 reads CASSVGTSGADKETQYF. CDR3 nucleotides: TGTGCCAGCAGCGTCGGGACTAGCGGGGCCGATAAAGAGACCCAGTACTTC. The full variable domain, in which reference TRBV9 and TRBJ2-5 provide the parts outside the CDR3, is DSGVTQTPKHLITATGQRVTLRCSPRSGDLSVYWYQQSLDQGLQFLIQYYNGEERAKGNILERFSAQQFPDLHSELNLSSLELGDSALYFCASSVGTSGADKETQYFGPGTRLLVL.